The clone carrying this T cell receptor (beta chain) showed up just a few times. Assay: immunoSEQ multiplex PCR; the TCRdb copy retains only in-frame clones and omits some. Of 84,000 or so clones listed, over 70% were seen once; the top ten hold more than 9%. This sample stems from a study of blood T cell repertoires in COVID-19. CDR1 is SGHNT and CDR2 is YYREEE in the germline V gene (reference sequence). The CDR3 totals 11 residues. V shed 0 bases and J shed 7 bases, with 5 bases lying between them. The origin of this receptor is a human donor in a cohort sampled during active COVID-19. The V and J genes are TRBV5-4 and TRBJ2-7, with unresolved D. The sample was peripheral blood. The CDR3, as DNA: TGTGCCAGCAGCTTGGCTTCGGAGCAGTACTTC. This codes for CASSLASEQYF.